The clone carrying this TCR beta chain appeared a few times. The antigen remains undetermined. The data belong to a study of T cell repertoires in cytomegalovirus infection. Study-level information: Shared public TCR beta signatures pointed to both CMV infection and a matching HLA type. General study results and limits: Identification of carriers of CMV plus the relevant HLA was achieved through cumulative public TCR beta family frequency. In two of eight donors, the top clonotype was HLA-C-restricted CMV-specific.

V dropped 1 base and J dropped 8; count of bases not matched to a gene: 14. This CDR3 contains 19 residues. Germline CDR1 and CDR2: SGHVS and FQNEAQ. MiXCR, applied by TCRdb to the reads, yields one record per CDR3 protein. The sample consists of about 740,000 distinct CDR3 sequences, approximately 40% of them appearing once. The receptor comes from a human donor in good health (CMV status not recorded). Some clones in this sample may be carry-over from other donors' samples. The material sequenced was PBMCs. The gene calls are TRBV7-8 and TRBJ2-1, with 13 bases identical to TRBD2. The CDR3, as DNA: TGTGCCAGCAGCTTAGTGGGCAGGGGAAGGACTAGCGGGAGCGATGAGCAGTTCTTC. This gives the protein CASSLVGRGRTSGSDEQFF.